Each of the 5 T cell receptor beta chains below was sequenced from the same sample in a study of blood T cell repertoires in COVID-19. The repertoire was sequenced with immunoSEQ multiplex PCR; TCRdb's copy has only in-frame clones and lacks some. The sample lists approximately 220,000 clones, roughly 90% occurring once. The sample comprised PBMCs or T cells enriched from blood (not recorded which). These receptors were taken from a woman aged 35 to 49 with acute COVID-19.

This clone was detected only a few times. CDR3: CSVEDGGNAGNTIYF. The CDR3 DNA is TGCAGCGTTGAAGATGGGGGGAACGCTGGAAACACCATATATTTT. The rearrangement joins TRBV29-1 to TRBJ1-3, with TRBD1 as a possible D gene (5 bases). The ends were cut back, 0 bases at V and 2 bases at J, with 11 bases in the middle. CDR1 is SQVTM and CDR2 is ANQGSEA in the germline V gene. CDR3 length: 15 residues.

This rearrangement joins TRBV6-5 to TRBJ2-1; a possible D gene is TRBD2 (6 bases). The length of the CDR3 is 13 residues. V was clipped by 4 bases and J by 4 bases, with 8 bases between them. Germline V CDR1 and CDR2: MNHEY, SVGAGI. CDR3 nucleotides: TGTGCCAGCAGTTCCCTAGCGTACAATGAGCAGTTCTTC. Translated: CASSSLAYNEQFF.

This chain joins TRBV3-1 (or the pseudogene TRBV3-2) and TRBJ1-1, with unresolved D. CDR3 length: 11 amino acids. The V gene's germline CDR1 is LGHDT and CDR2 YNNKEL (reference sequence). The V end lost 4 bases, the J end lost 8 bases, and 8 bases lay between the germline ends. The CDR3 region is CASSRASEAFF. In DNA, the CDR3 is TGTGCCAGCAGCCGTGCGTCAGAAGCTTTCTTT.

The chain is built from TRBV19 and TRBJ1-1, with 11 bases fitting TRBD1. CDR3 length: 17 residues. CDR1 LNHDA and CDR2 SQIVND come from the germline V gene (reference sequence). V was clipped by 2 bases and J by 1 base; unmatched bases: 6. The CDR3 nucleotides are TGTGCCAGTAGTATAAGGACAGGGGGCTCAGCGAACACTGAAGCTTTCTTT. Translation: CASSIRTGGSANTEAFF.

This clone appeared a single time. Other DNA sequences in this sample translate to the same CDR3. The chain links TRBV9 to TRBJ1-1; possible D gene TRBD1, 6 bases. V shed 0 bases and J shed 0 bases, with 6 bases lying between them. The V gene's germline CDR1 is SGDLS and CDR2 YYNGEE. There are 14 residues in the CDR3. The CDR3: CASSVGQVNTEAFF. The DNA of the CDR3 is TGTGCCAGCAGCGTAGGACAGGTGAACACTGAAGCTTTCTTT.